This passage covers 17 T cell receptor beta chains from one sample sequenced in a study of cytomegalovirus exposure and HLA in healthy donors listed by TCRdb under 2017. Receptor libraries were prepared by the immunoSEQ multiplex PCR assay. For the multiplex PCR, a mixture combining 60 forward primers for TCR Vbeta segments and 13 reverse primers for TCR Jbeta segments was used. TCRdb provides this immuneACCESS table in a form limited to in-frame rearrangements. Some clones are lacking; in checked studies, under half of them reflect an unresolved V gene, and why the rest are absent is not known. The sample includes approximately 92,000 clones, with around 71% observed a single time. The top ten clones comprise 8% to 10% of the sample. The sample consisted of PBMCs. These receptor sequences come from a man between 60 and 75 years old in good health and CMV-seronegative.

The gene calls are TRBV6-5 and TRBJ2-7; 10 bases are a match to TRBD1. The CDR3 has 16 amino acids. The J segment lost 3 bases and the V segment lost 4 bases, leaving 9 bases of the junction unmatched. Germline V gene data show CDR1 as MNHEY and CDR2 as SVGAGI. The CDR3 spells CASSSIRGTGDYEQYF. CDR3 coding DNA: TGTGCCAGCAGTTCCATAAGGGGGACAGGGGACTACGAGCAGTACTTC.

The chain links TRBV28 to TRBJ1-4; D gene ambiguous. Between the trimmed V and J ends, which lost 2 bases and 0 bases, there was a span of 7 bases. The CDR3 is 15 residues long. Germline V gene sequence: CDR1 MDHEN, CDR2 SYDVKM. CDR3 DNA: TGTGCCAGCAGTTTAGTGTCTTCAACTAATGAAAAACTGTTTTTT. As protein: CASSLVSSTNEKLFF.

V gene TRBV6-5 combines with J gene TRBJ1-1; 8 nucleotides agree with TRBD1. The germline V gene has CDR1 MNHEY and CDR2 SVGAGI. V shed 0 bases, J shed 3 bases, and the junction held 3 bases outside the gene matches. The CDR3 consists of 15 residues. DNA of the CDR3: TGTGCCAGCAGTTACTCGACACAGGGGGACACTGAAGCTTTCTTT. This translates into CASSYSTQGDTEAFF.

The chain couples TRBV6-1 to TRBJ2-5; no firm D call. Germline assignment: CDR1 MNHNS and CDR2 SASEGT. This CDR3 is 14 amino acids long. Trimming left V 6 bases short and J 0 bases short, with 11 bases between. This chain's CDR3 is CASSAKSYQETQYF. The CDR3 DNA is TGTGCCAGCAGCGCTAAGAGTTACCAAGAGACCCAGTACTTC.

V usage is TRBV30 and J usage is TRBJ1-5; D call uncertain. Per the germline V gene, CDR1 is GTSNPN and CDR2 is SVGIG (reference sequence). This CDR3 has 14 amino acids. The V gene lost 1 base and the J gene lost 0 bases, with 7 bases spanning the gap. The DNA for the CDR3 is TGTGCCTGGAGTGCAGTAAATAGCAATCAGCCCCAGCATTTT. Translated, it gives CAWSAVNSNQPQHF.

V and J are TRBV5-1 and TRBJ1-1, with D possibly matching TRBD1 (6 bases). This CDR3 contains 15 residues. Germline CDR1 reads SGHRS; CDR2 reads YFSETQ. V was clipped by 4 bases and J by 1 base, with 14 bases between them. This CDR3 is CASSLSAQGNTEAFF. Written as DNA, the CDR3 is TGCGCCAGCAGCCTAAGTGCACAGGGGAACACTGAAGCTTTCTTT.

CDR3 DNA: TGTGCCAGCAGTTACTCCAGGGGCAATCAGCCCCAGCATTTT. Protein sequence: CASSYSRGNQPQHF. V gene TRBV6-6 combines with J gene TRBJ1-5, with TRBD1 as a possible D gene (5 bases). Trimming pared 0 bases from V and 2 bases from J, leaving 5 bases between. CDR1 and CDR2 from the germline V gene are MNHNY and SVGAGI (reference sequence). The CDR3 is 14 residues long.

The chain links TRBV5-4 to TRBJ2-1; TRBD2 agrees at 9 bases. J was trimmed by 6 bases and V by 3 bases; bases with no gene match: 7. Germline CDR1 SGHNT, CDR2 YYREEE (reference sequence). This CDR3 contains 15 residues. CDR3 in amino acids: CASSWKREVGNEQFF. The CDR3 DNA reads TGTGCCAGCAGCTGGAAGCGGGAGGTAGGCAATGAGCAGTTCTTC.

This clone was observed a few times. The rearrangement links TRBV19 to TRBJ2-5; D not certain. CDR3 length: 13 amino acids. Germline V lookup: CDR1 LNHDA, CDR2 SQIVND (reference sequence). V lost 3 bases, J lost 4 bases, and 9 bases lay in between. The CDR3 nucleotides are TGTGCCAGTAGTATCCAGCGAGGAGAGACCCAGTACTTC. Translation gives CASSIQRGETQYF.

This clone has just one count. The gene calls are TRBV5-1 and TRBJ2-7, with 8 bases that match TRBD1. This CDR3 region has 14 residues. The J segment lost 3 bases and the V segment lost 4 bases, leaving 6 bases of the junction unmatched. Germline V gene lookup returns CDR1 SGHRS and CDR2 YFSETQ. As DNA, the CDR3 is TGCGCCAGCAGCCCCCCCGGACAGGGCTACGAGCAGTACTTC. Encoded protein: CASSPPGQGYEQYF. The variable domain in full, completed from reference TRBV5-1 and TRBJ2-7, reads KAGVTQTPRYLIKTRGQQVTLSCSPISGHRSVSWYQQTPGQGLQFLFEYFSETQRNKGNFPGRFSGRQFSNSRSEMNVSTLELGDSALYLCASSPPGQGYEQYFGPGTRLTVT.

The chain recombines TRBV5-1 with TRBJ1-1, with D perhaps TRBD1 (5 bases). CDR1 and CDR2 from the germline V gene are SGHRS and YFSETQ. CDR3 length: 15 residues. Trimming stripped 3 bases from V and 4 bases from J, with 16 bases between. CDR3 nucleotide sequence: TGCGCCAGCAGCTCATCACAGTCAGGGTCCACTGAAGCTTTCTTT. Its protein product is CASSSSQSGSTEAFF.

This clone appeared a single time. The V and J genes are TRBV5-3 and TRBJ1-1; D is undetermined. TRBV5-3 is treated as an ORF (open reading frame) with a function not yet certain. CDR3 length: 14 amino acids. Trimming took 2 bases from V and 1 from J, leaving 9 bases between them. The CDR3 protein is CARSFLPGNTEAFF. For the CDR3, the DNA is TGTGCCAGAAGCTTCCTGCCGGGGAACACTGAAGCTTTCTTT.

CDR3 protein: CASSLSFNRVYEQYF. The CDR3, as DNA: TGTGCCAGCAGTTTATCGTTCAACAGAGTCTACGAGCAGTACTTC. This chain uses TRBV27 with TRBJ2-7, with D unclear. The V gene lost 0 bases and the J gene lost 3 bases, with 12 bases spanning the gap. The V gene's germline CDR1 is MNHEY and CDR2 SMNVEV (reference sequence). The CDR3 contains 15 residues.

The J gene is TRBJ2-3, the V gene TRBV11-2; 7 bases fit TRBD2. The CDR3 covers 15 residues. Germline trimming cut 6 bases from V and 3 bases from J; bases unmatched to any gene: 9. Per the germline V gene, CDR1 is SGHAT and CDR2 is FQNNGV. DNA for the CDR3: TGTGCCAGCAGGTTCTGGGGGGGTAGAACAGATACGCAGTATTTT. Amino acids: CASRFWGGRTDTQYF. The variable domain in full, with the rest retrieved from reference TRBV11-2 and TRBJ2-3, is EAGVAQSPRYKIIEKRQSVAFWCNPISGHATLYWYQQILGQGPKLLIQFQNNGVVDDSQLPKDRFSAERLKGVDSTLKIQPAKLEDSAVYLCASRFWGGRTDTQYFGPGTRLTVL.

This CDR3 reads CASSPFGTSGANTGELFF. CDR3 coding DNA: TGTGCCAGCAGCCCCTTTGGGACTAGCGGGGCGAACACCGGGGAGCTGTTTTTT. The genes are TRBV7-2 and TRBJ2-2, with 13 nucleotides matching TRBD2. The germline gives CDR1 SGHTA, CDR2 FQGNSA. There are 18 residues in the CDR3. V trimming: 5 bases; J trimming: 0 bases; junction bases outside the gene matches: 6.

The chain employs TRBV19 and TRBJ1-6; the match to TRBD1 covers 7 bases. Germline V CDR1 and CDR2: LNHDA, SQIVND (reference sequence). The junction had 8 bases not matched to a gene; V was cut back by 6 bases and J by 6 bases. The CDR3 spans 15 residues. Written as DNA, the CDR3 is TGTGCCAGTAGGTTAATGGACAGGCTTAATTCACCCCTCCACTTT. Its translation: CASRLMDRLNSPLHF.

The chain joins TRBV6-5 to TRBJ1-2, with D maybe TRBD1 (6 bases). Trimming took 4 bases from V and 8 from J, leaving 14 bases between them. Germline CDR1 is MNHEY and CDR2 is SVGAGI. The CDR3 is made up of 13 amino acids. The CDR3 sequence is CASSLSGAEGYTF. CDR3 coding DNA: TGTGCCAGCAGTTTATCAGGGGCTGAAGGCTACACCTTC.